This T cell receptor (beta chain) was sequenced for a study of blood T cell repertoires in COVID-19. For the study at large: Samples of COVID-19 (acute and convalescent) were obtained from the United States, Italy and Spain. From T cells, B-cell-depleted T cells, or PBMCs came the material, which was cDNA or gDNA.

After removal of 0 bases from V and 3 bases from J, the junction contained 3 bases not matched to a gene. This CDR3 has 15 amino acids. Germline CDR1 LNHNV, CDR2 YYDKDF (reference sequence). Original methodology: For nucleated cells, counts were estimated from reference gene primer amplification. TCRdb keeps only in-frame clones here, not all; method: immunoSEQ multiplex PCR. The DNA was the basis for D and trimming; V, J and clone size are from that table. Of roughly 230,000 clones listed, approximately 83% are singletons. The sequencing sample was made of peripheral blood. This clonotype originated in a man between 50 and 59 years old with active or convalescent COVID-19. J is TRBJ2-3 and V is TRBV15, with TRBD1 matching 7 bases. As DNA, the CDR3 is TGTGCCACCAGCAGAGAAGGGGGCGGGACAGATACGCAGTATTTT. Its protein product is CATSREGGGTDTQYF.